This T cell receptor (beta chain) was captured by sequencing in a study of T cells in Graves' hyperthyroidism and ophthalmopathy. The TCR beta CDR3 regions underwent amplification using RNA transcripts as the source. HTBI primers were used for first-round RT-PCR of the TCR CDR3. In TCRdb, the multiplex PCR reads were re-called with MiXCR into one record per CDR3 protein. This sample has hundreds of thousands of distinct CDR3 sequences; about 15% occur once, and the top ten carry under 15%. This clonotype was recorded at least ten times. Sample: blood. This sequence originates from a woman aged 45 to 65 with Graves' ophthalmopathy.

CDR3 sequence (DNA): TGTGCCAGCAGTTTGGACAGGGGGCCCGCAGATACGCAGTATTTT. Translation: CASSLDRGPADTQYF. The chain combines TRBV28 with TRBJ2-3, with 11 nucleotides matching TRBD1. Germline V CDR1 and CDR2: MDHEN, SYDVKM. CDR3 length: 15 residues. V trimming: 3 bases; J trimming: 4 bases; junction bases outside the gene matches: 3.